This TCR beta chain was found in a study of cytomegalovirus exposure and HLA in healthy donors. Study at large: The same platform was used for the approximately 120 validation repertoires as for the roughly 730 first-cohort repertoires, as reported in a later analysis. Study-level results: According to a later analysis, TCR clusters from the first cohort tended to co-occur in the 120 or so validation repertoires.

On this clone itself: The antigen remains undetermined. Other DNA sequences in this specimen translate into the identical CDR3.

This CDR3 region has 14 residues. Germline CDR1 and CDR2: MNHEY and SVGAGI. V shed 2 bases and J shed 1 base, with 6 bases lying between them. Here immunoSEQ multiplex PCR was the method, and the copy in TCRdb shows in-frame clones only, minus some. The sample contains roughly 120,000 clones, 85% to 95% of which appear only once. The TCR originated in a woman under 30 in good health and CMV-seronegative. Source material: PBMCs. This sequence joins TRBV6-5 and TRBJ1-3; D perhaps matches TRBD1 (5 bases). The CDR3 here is CASSYGGSGNTIYF. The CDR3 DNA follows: TGTGCCAGCAGTTACGGGGGGTCTGGAAACACCATATATTTT.